Below are 30 T cell receptor beta chains sequenced from a single sample in a study of control samples from healthy donors and cancer patients. Measured with immunoSEQ multiplex PCR; TCRdb has only the in-frame clones, and not every one. The sample lists tens of thousands of clones, 75% to 85% occurring once. Sample: blood. These TCRs come from a man between 40 and 49 years old in good health.

The chain recombines TRBV7-9 with TRBJ2-3, with D possibly being TRBD2 (5 bases). The V and J ends lost 5 bases and 7 bases respectively, with 16 bases between them. Germline V gene lookup returns CDR1 SEHNR and CDR2 FQNEAQ (reference sequence). This CDR3 region has 14 residues. This CDR3 is CASSPHDRTYTQYF. The CDR3 DNA is TGTGCCAGCAGCCCCCACGACCGGACTTATACGCAGTATTTT.

This clone was detected only once. The rearrangement joins TRBV5-5 to TRBJ1-2; no definite D call. The ends were cut back, 0 bases at V and 3 bases at J, with 15 bases in the middle. Per germline, CDR1 SGHKS and CDR2 YYEKEE (reference sequence). CDR3 length: 16 residues. The CDR3: CASSLAPRQDYYGYTF. CDR3 nucleotide sequence: TGTGCCAGCAGCTTGGCACCGCGTCAGGACTACTATGGCTACACCTTC. Full variable domain (remainder filled in from reference TRBV5-5 and TRBJ1-2): DAGVTQSPTHLIKTRGQQVTLRCSPISGHKSVSWYQQVLGQGPQFIFQYYEKEERGRGNFPDRFSARQFPNYSSELNVNALLLGDSALYLCASSLAPRQDYYGYTFGSGTRLTVV.

V is TRBV6-5 and J is TRBJ1-2; unclear D gene. Germline CDR1 MNHEY, CDR2 SVGAGI. The CDR3 covers 14 residues. V was clipped by 6 bases and J by 2 bases, with 13 bases between them. CDR3 nucleotides: TGTGCCAGCAGACCACGCCCGCTGAACTATGGCTACACCTTC. This codes for CASRPRPLNYGYTF.

The V gene is TRBV5-4, the J gene TRBJ2-1, with TRBD2 as a possible D gene (6 bases). Germline CDR1 and CDR2: SGHNT and YYREEE (reference sequence). The CDR3 has 15 amino acids. Between the trimmed V and J ends, which lost 0 bases and 0 bases, there was a span of 7 bases. For the CDR3, the DNA is TGTGCCAGCAGCTTGGCTAGCGCCTCCTACAATGAGCAGTTCTTC. This codes for CASSLASASYNEQFF.

The chain employs TRBV14 and TRBJ2-3; weak D call: TRBD1 (6 bases). The length of the CDR3 is 13 residues. The germline V gene has CDR1 SGHDN and CDR2 FVKESK. V was clipped by 2 bases and J by 3 bases, with 6 bases between them. In DNA, the CDR3 is TGTGCCAGCAGCCAAAGGGGGACAGATACGCAGTATTTT. As protein: CASSQRGTDTQYF.

The chain links TRBV5-1 to TRBJ1-2, with 7 positions matching TRBD1. Germline V gives CDR1 SGHRS, CDR2 YFSETQ. CDR3 length: 16 amino acids. V lost 0 bases and J lost 5; bases outside the gene matches: 10. DNA of the CDR3: TGCGCCAGCAGCTTGGACCTCGACAGGGCGAGATATGGCTACACCTTC. Amino acids: CASSLDLDRARYGYTF.

This clone was found a few times. The V gene is TRBV7-3, the J gene TRBJ2-2; TRBD2 matches at 7 bases. Germline trimming cut 5 bases from V and 6 bases from J; bases unmatched to any gene: 12. The CDR3 consists of 16 residues. Per the germline V gene, CDR1 is SGHTA and CDR2 is FQGTGA. The CDR3 nucleotides are TGTGCCAGCAGCCCCCCGGGGGGTAGGTCCTCCGGGGAGCTGTTTTTT. Amino acid sequence: CASSPPGGRSSGELFF.

This rearrangement joins TRBV18 to TRBJ1-2; D ambiguous. CDR3 length equals 13 residues. Germline V gives CDR1 KGHSH, CDR2 LQKENI. V lost 3 bases and J lost 7, with 12 bases in between. In DNA form, the CDR3 reads TGTGCCAGCTCACCCGACGGAGTTAGTGGCTACACCTTC. Residues: CASSPDGVSGYTF.

The chain combines TRBV11-3 with TRBJ1-2; D is unresolved. This CDR3 is built from 12 residues. Germline values: CDR1 SGHNT, CDR2 YENEEA. Trimming pared 3 bases from V and 4 bases from J, leaving 6 bases between. CDR3 amino acids: CASSFDIYGYTF. CDR3 DNA: TGTGCCAGCAGCTTCGACATCTATGGCTACACCTTC.

This clone appeared once. The chain employs TRBV6-5 and TRBJ2-7, with D tentatively TRBD2 (6 bases). The germline gives CDR1 MNHEY, CDR2 SVGAGI. V dropped 0 bases and J dropped 4 bases, with 13 bases sitting between them. The CDR3 consists of 15 residues. The CDR3 protein is CASSYSGLGKYEQYF. The CDR3 DNA is TGTGCCAGCAGTTACTCGGGACTCGGAAAGTACGAGCAGTACTTC.

The CDR3 reads CASNRIGSPLHF. The CDR3 bases are TGTGCCAGCAACCGAATCGGTTCACCCCTCCACTTT. The rearrangement joins TRBV6-5 to TRBJ1-6; D not resolved. From germline, CDR1 is MNHEY and CDR2 SVGAGI. Trimming pared 7 bases from V and 9 bases from J, leaving 10 bases between. The CDR3 consists of 12 residues.

The chain uses TRBV9 and TRBJ1-1; no firm D call. CDR1 is SGDLS, CDR2 YYNGEE, per germline. CDR3 length equals 14 residues. V was clipped by 3 bases and J by 1 base, with 10 bases between them. The CDR3 DNA reads as TGTGCCAGCAGCGGCTATAGACAGAACACTGAAGCTTTCTTT. It translates to CASSGYRQNTEAFF.

V gene TRBV29-1 combines with J gene TRBJ1-1; D call uncertain. From germline, CDR1 is SQVTM and CDR2 ANQGSEA. The CDR3 has 13 amino acids. The germline V and J ends were trimmed by 2 bases and 0 bases, with 7 bases remaining between them. This chain's CDR3 is CSVERAVNTEAFF. The CDR3 nucleotides read TGCAGCGTTGAACGGGCGGTGAACACTGAAGCTTTCTTT.

The chain joins TRBV5-6 to TRBJ2-7; 12 bases map to TRBD1. The V segment lost 4 bases and the J segment 4 bases; nucleotides outside the gene matches: 6. The CDR3 runs 15 residues. CDR1 SGHDT and CDR2 YYEEEE come from the germline V gene. The chain's CDR3 is CASSTGTGGGYEQYF. As DNA, the CDR3 is TGTGCCAGCAGCACTGGGACAGGGGGCGGGTACGAGCAGTACTTC.

V gene TRBV4-2 combines with J gene TRBJ2-1; unclear D gene. V shed 0 bases and J shed 12 bases, with 15 bases lying between them. The CDR3 spans 14 residues. CDR1 LGHNA and CDR2 YNFKEQ come from the germline V gene. The chain's CDR3 is CASSQDSGREGQFF. CDR3 nucleotide sequence: TGTGCCAGCAGCCAAGATTCTGGAAGAGAAGGGCAGTTCTTC.

The genes are TRBV9 and TRBJ2-1, with D perhaps matching TRBD1 (5 bases). V was cut by 4 bases and J by 4 bases, with 15 bases left in between. The CDR3 sequence is 15 residues long. Germline assignment: CDR1 SGDLS and CDR2 YYNGEE. CDR3 nucleotides: TGTGCCAGCAGCATAAGGGGTATTTCGTACAATGAGCAGTTCTTC. Encoded protein: CASSIRGISYNEQFF.

The rearrangement links TRBV11-1 to TRBJ1-1; D is uncertain. The CDR3 runs to 11 residues. Germline V CDR1 and CDR2: SGHAT, FQDESV (reference sequence). Trimming removed 1 base at V and 8 bases at J, with 5 bases between. The CDR3 loop is CASSLGPEAFF. The CDR3 DNA is TGTGCCAGCAGCTTAGGTCCAGAAGCTTTCTTT. Together with reference TRBV11-1 and TRBJ1-1, the CDR3 gives the full variable domain: EAEVAQSPRYKITEKSQAVAFWCDPISGHATLYWYRQILGQGPELLVQFQDESVVDDSQLPKDRFSAERLKGVDSTLKIQPAELGDSAMYLCASSLGPEAFFGQGTRLTVV.

As regards this clone: The junction differs from germline at one of its ends, possibly a read error. This chain links TRBV5-1 with TRBJ2-3, with 11 bases aligning to TRBD2. The CDR3 extends over 16 amino acids. The germline CDR1 and CDR2 sequences are SGHRS and YFSETQ. The CDR3 DNA sequence: TGCGCCCGCAGCTTGGGGGCTAGCGGGGGGACAGATACGCAGTATTTT. Its protein is CARSLGASGGTDTQYF.

This chain links TRBV7-8 with TRBJ1-5; D gene ambiguous. V lost 4 bases and J lost 4, with 2 bases in between. Looked up from germline, CDR1 is SGHVS and CDR2 is FQNEAQ. This CDR3 has 11 amino acids. CDR3: CASSSNQPQHF. In DNA form, the CDR3 reads TGTGCCAGCAGCTCGAATCAGCCCCAGCATTTT.

J is TRBJ2-5 and V is TRBV7-9; 9 nucleotides match TRBD1. Trimming took 5 bases from V and 3 from J; bases not matched to a gene: 13. This CDR3 has 17 residues. Germline values: CDR1 SEHNR, CDR2 FQNEAQ (reference sequence). CDR3 region: CASSDTQDRGIEETQYF. DNA for the CDR3: TGTGCCAGCAGCGATACTCAGGACAGGGGCATTGAAGAGACCCAGTACTTC. The variable domain in full, completed from reference TRBV7-9 and TRBJ2-5, reads DTGVSQNPRHKITKRGQNVTFRCDPISEHNRLYWYRQTLGQGPEFLTYFQNEAQLEKSRLLSDRFSAERPKGSFSTLEIQRTEQGDSAMYLCASSDTQDRGIEETQYFGPGTRLLVL.

The V gene is TRBV20-1, the J gene TRBJ2-5; TRBD2 agrees at 11 bases. V was clipped by 3 bases and J by 2 bases; unmatched bases: 2. This CDR3 is built from 14 residues. Germline V gene sequence: CDR1 DFQATT, CDR2 SNEGSKA (reference sequence). CDR3 sequence reads: CSASSGREQETQYF. The CDR3 DNA is TGCAGTGCTAGTAGCGGGAGGGAACAAGAGACCCAGTACTTC.

This chain links TRBV4-2 with TRBJ2-2; 13 bases line up with TRBD2. The V segment lost 1 base and the J segment 4 bases; nucleotides outside the gene matches: 3. Germline loops: CDR1 LGHNA, CDR2 YNFKEQ. The CDR3 consists of 17 residues. The CDR3 nucleotides read TGTGCCAGCAGCCAAGTGACTAGCGGGAGGATCACCGGGGAGCTGTTTTTT. Its protein product is CASSQVTSGRITGELFF.

This clone was found once. This chain uses TRBV7-9 with TRBJ1-2; D uncertain. Per the germline V gene, CDR1 is SEHNR and CDR2 is FQNEAQ (reference sequence). The V and J ends lost 5 bases and 4 bases respectively, with 14 bases between them. The length of the CDR3 is 14 residues. CDR3 protein: CASSPAREVYGYTF. The CDR3 DNA reads TGTGCCAGCAGCCCAGCAAGGGAAGTCTATGGCTACACCTTC.

The V call is TRBV28, the J call TRBJ1-5, with D possibly matching TRBD1 (6 bases). The CDR3 is 15 residues long. CDR1 is MDHEN, CDR2 SYDVKM, per germline. Trimming took 5 bases from V and 6 from J, leaving 17 bases between them. In DNA form, the CDR3 reads TGTGCCAGCAGTCTGACGGAGAGGGGGATTCAGCCCCAGCATTTT. Translating it yields CASSLTERGIQPQHF.

The V and J genes are TRBV10-3 and TRBJ1-2; weak D call: TRBD1 (5 bases). The CDR3 runs to 15 residues. The germline gives CDR1 ENHRY, CDR2 SYGVKD. V lost 4 bases, J lost 7 bases, and 19 bases lay in between. CDR3 nucleotides: TGTGCCATCAGTGGGGATTTGGGGGTTATCTCTGGCTACACCTTC. Its protein is CAISGDLGVISGYTF.

CDR3 region: CAWSLGWDNEQFF. The CDR3 nucleotides read TGTGCCTGGAGTTTGGGGTGGGACAATGAGCAGTTCTTC. V is TRBV30 and J is TRBJ2-1; D gene ambiguous. The CDR3 has 13 amino acids. Germline V CDR1 and CDR2: GTSNPN, SVGIG (reference sequence). Trimming took 2 bases from V and 5 from J, leaving 10 bases between them.

V and J are TRBV28 and TRBJ2-1; TRBD2 aligns across 9 bases. This CDR3 region has 16 residues. Germline values: CDR1 MDHEN, CDR2 SYDVKM. Trimming removed 8 bases from V and 6 bases from J; junction bases left unmatched: 14. DNA for the CDR3: TGTGCCAGCGCTCGGATCGGCGGGAGGGGTGGCAATGAGCAGTTCTTC. This gives the protein CASARIGGRGGNEQFF.

This clone has a single count. The chain couples TRBV19 to TRBJ2-5, with unresolved D. The CDR3 loop spans 14 amino acids. Trimming took off 5 bases at V and 0 bases at J, with 10 bases between the two ends. Germline CDR1 is LNHDA and CDR2 is SQIVND (reference sequence). CDR3 nucleotide sequence: TGTGCCAGTAGTCCTGATACCCACCAAGAGACCCAGTACTTC. It is translated as CASSPDTHQETQYF.

The chain joins TRBV6-5 to TRBJ1-6; TRBD1 matches at 8 bases. The CDR3 loop spans 16 amino acids. Looked up from germline, CDR1 is MNHEY and CDR2 is SVGAGI. With 4 bases clipped from V and 13 bases from J, the junction kept 15 bases outside the gene matches. The CDR3 nucleotides are TGTGCCAGCAGTTCTTTACCAGCAGGGGGCCCATCGCCCCTCCACTTT. This encodes CASSSLPAGGPSPLHF.

V and J are TRBV6-2 or TRBV6-3 and TRBJ1-1, with D perhaps matching TRBD1 (5 bases). Germline V gene sequence: CDR1 MNHEY, CDR2 SVGEGT. V lost 6 bases and J 8 bases, leaving 13 bases between the germline ends. The CDR3 extends over 12 amino acids. The CDR3 DNA reads TGTGCCAGCAGCATACAGGTTGGGGAAGCTTTCTTT. It codes for CASSIQVGEAFF.